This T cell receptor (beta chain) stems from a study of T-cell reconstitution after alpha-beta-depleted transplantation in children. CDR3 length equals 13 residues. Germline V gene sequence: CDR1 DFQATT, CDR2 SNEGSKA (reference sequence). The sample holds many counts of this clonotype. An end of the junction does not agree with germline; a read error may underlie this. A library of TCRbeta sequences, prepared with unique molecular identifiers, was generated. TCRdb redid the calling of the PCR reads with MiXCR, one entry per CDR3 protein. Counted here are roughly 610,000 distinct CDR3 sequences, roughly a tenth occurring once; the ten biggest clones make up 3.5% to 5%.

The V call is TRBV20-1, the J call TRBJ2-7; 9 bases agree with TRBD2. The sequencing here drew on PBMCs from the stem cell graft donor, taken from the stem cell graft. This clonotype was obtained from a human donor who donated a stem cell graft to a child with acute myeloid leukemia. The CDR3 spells CSATRELAGSPRF. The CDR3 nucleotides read TGCAGTGCTACTAGGGAACTAGCGGGTTCCCCTCGCTTC.